The 5 T cell receptor beta chains presented below share a single source sample, sequenced in a study of blood T cell repertoires in COVID-19. TCRdb keeps only in-frame clones here, not all; method: immunoSEQ multiplex PCR. This repertoire shows about 130,000 clones, about 89% found once; its top ten account for roughly 2.9%. Specimen: peripheral blood. Receptor source: a man in his sixties with active or convalescent COVID-19.

The V gene is TRBV30, the J gene TRBJ1-2; 7 bases are a match to TRBD1. Germline lookup yields CDR1 GTSNPN and CDR2 SVGIG (reference sequence). The V and J ends lost 3 bases and 0 bases, in that order; junction bases with no gene match: 22. This CDR3 spans 20 amino acids. The CDR3 DNA reads TGTGCCTGGAGCTCTGAATTCAATTGGGACAGTTTTTCTTCTAACTATGGCTACACCTTC. Amino acids: CAWSSEFNWDSFSSNYGYTF.

The chain has TRBV11-2 and TRBJ2-1; no firm D call. Germline CDR1 is SGHAT and CDR2 is FQNNGV. This CDR3 has 13 amino acids. V was pared by 5 bases and J by 7 bases, with 12 bases between. The CDR3 sequence: CASSPGGKNEQFF. CDR3 nucleotides: TGTGCCAGCAGCCCAGGTGGTAAGAATGAGCAGTTCTTC. Supplemented by reference TRBV11-2 and TRBJ2-1, the full variable domain reads EAGVAQSPRYKIIEKRQSVAFWCNPISGHATLYWYQQILGQGPKLLIQFQNNGVVDDSQLPKDRFSAERLKGVDSTLKIQPAKLEDSAVYLCASSPGGKNEQFFGPGTRLTVL.

This chain uses TRBV2 with TRBJ1-3, with D unresolved. The CDR3 has 14 amino acids. Deletions cut 8 bases from V and 0 bases from J, with 11 bases between. Germline V gives CDR1 SNHLY, CDR2 FYNNEI. Here the CDR3 reads CASRSVSSGNTIYF. The DNA for the CDR3 is TGTGCCAGCCGGTCGGTGAGCTCTGGAAACACCATATATTTT.

The chain employs TRBV9 and TRBJ1-1; TRBD1 is a possible D gene (6 bases). V was shortened by 3 bases and J by 4 bases, with 13 bases between the two germline ends. Germline CDR1 is SGDLS and CDR2 is YYNGEE. This CDR3 is 14 amino acids long. Here the CDR3 DNA reads TGTGCCAGCAGCGACAGGGATCTGGGCACTGAAGCTTTCTTT. Protein product: CASSDRDLGTEAFF.

The J gene is TRBJ1-6, the V gene TRBV27; no reliable D call. The germline CDR1 and CDR2 sequences are MNHEY and SMNVEV (reference sequence). V gave up 6 bases and J gave up 3 bases, with 9 bases separating them. The CDR3 is 14 amino acids. This CDR3 reads CASSLRNYNSPLHF. CDR3 nucleotide sequence: TGTGCCAGCAGCTTGCGTAACTATAATTCACCCCTCCACTTT.